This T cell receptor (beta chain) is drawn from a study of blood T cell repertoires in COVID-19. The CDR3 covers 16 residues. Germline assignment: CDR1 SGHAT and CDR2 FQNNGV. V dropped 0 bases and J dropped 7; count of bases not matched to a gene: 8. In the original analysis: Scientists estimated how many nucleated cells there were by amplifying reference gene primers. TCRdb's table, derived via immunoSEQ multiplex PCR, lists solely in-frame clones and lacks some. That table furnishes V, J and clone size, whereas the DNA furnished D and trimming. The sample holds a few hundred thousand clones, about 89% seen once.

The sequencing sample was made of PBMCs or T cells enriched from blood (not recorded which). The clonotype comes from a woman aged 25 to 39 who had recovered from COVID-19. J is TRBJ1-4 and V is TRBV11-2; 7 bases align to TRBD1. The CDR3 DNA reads TGTGCCAGCAGCTTAGATCGGGTAGGGGGCATTGAAAAACTGTTTTTT. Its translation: CASSLDRVGGIEKLFF.